The entry that follows covers one T cell receptor beta chain sequence. What antigen it recognizes has not been identified. It has no much larger one-base neighbor in the sample; base qualities were not kept. The CDR3 covers 14 residues, taking in both the cysteine and the phenylalanine. The retained sequence is limited to the CDR3, 42 bases, with the frame set at the first base. The germline V gene (reference sequence) yields GTSNPN for CDR1 and SVGIG for CDR2. The junction carries 8 bases between V and J, which are trimmed by 0 bases and 0 bases respectively. In total, 630 or so healthy bone marrow donors made up the cohort. All cohort members were sampled while nominally healthy, although unrecorded immune exposures were likely present. The donor was CMV seropositive and was included in the group of approximately 310 seropositive cohort members. Each donor provided a peripheral blood sample, and peripheral blood mononuclear cells were used for TCR beta sequencing. The Qiagen DNeasy Blood Extraction Kit was used to extract genomic DNA from the blood cell samples.

Library construction relied on the immunoSEQ multiplex PCR assay. For the multiplex PCR, a mixture combining 60 forward primers for TCR Vbeta segments and 13 reverse primers for TCR Jbeta segments was used. The CDR3 region of rearranged TCR beta genes was amplified from genomic DNA with a multiplex PCR assay. The amplified TCR beta libraries were sequenced on the Illumina HiSeq System as 87-base-pair reads. The published analysis was carried out like this. In a later analysis, tens of millions of unique TCR beta chains were counted across the 650 to 750 repertoires, and approximately 11 million of these chains were shared by at least two donors. A nearest-neighbor algorithm error-corrected the raw reads and collapsed the reads into unique sequences, merging closely related sequences to remove PCR and sequencing errors. V, D and J gene segments were assigned by aligning CDR3 sequences to IMGT reference sequences. For a sequence to be retained, at least a six-nucleotide match to both a V gene segment and a J gene segment was required. A rearrangement was called productive if the CDR3 had no stop codons and remained in frame with V and J, and every other rearrangement was called non-productive. CDR3 was defined according to IMGT convention as the region running from the second conserved V-encoded cysteine to the conserved J-encoded phenylalanine. The earlier analysis of 587 of the donors excluded sequences that lacked an unambiguous match to a single V gene segment. An earlier analysis of fewer than 750 of the donors classified V segments as functional when productive rearrangements were above 56.7% and as segregating when the standard deviation between donors was above 5%. A statistical classification framework was built to diagnose cytomegalovirus status from the catalog of TCR beta chain sequences. In a later analysis, V and J genes were assigned by comparing TCR nucleotide sequences against IMGT/GENE-DB human TR gene sequences. A later analysis assigned CDR3 sequences and most-parsimonious VDJ recombination scenarios with the TCRdist pipeline. In a later analysis, every TCR beta chain was defined by the combination of its CDR3 amino acid sequence and its V-gene family, and reads without a unique V-gene family were dropped. A later analysis removed 500 to 650 highly shared, low-generation-probability nucleotide sequences to deal with suspected cross-contamination and a sequencing artifact. For each public chain, a later analysis derived a clonal expansion index from normalized ranks of inferred template counts within each repertoire. Generation probabilities in a later analysis came from a VDJ recombination model fitted to out-of-frame rearrangements, and those results were checked against IGoR. In a later analysis, TCR-TCR, TCR-HLA and TCR-CMV co-occurrence was scored with hypergeometric tests, and a repertoire-size bias correction was applied to TCR pairs. In a later analysis, false discovery rates were estimated by permuting HLA or CMV assignments 20 times. A later analysis grouped co-occurring TCRs with DBSCAN, adding TCRdist sequence similarity when clustering within HLA-allele-positive subsets. Repertoires with fewer than 30,000 or more than 120,000 public chains were left out of co-occurrence clustering, as were a few repertoires with anomalous nucleotide sharing. TCRdb limited this immuneACCESS table to in-frame rearrangements with V and J called. A share of clones is missing; checked studies link under half to unresolved V genes, and the rest is unexplained. The V and J calls and the clone size are those of that table, but D and trimming were determined from the DNA. This sample holds under 200,000 clones; 80% were observed only once. The top ten clones comprise just over 4.5% of the sample.

These data belong to a study of cytomegalovirus exposure and HLA in healthy donors (dated by TCRdb to between 2016 and 2019). Study-wide context: An earlier analysis of roughly 610 of the donors reported about 260 Gb of sequence data and 117 million unique TCR beta sequences obtained from about 179 million T cells. An earlier analysis of several hundred of the donors used high-throughput TCR beta sequencing to judge whether each TCR beta V gene segment behaved as functional or pseudogenic. Along with the approximately 650-subject first cohort, a separate validation cohort of over 90 different subjects was used. Approximately 310 gigabases of sequencing data and 70 million to 85 million unique TCR sequences were included in an early release covering around 600 HLA-typed donors. To predict cytomegalovirus infection status, the study brought together high-throughput TCR immunosequencing, statistical association of individual TCRs with disease status, and machine learning. To study patterns of TCR occurrence, a later analysis re-analyzed previously published TCR beta repertoires from hundreds of donors and added high-resolution HLA genotyping. HLA typing included class I and class II loci at four-digit resolution. Of the approximately 400 genotyped donors, approximately 83% fell in the genetic ancestry cluster associated with self-reported Caucasian donors. In the later analysis, no new phenotypic data were used to find candidate immune exposures; instead, reliance was placed on TCR beta sequences and their occurrence across donors. Among a few hundred genotyped donors of the cohort, an average of 235,054 unique TCR beta nucleotide sequences were sequenced per donor, roughly 20% of them non-productive. Typing coverage differed by locus: A, B, C, DRB1 and DQB1 were typed in roughly 620-630 donors, DQA1 in roughly 510, DPA1 in 600 to 610, and DPB1 in about 450. The aim of the study was to test whether cataloging public T cell receptors could identify signatures of past pathogen exposure. Donor age, sex, ethnicity and CMV serostatus were compiled alongside the repertoire data. All discovery cohort repertoires had been generated using a single sequencing platform. The T cell repertoires of 670 or so subjects were profiled by immunosequencing and related to cytomegalovirus serostatus. Four to six DR-DQ haplotypes were handled as single units for association and clustering, since linkage in the cohort was strong. A later genetic analysis took genome-wide SNP genotypes for about three fifths of the 666 donors and used that subset as a discovery cohort. What the research found in general, with its limitations: A further reported finding was that TCR beta sequences accurately predicted the HLA-A and HLA-B alleles for most subjects in the first cohort. A later genetic analysis reported fewer N-insertions in productive TCRs among donors in an Asian-associated ancestry cluster than the approximately 700-donor mean. In a later analysis, HLA-associated TCR beta chains showed more clonal expansion and lower generation probabilities than non-associated chains that were equally common. In a later analysis, most CMV-associated TCR beta chains were found to appear HLA-restricted, with HLA associations seemingly driven largely by CMV exposure. Cytomegalovirus status was reported to be diagnosed by the classifier with high specificity and sensitivity in both the original and validation cohorts. Sequencing depth was assumed to be roughly uniform across donors in the presence/absence analyses, though that assumption may not hold. It was suggested by the authors that the approach could potentially be generalized to other disease states and immunological phenotypes. Because HLA typing was unavailable for some donors at each locus, only the typed subset was used in association tests. Linkage disequilibrium might explain the correlated functional status among segregating V segments, but an unknown experimental factor could not be ruled out. The earlier analysis of approximately 590 of the donors excluded 15 to 20 rarely observed V segments, including chromosome 9 orphons, because counts were too low. Some IMGT-functional V segments, including TRBV6-2 and TRBV6-3, could not be distinguished by the 87-base-pair reads and were therefore excluded. When HLA alleles, especially DR and DQ, strongly co-occurred, TCR associations were difficult to assign to individual alleles. Most TCR sequences were observed very rarely across donors, whereas some public TCRs were present in many individuals. In a later analysis, the rate of TCR association differed among HLA loci, with DRB1 alleles having the most associated TCRs and HLA-C alleles having the fewest. Only TCR beta chains were sequenced in this cohort, and the absence of alpha or paired-chain data limited detectable features. Broadly in line with IMGT annotations, most TCR beta V segments showed up in productive rearrangements about 87% or about 30% of the time in an earlier analysis of a few hundred of the donors. At a false discovery rate of 0.05, a later analysis linked 15,000 to 20,000 TCR beta sequences to specific HLA alleles. In vitro tests confirmed that three of the cytomegalovirus-associated TCR beta chains recognize cytomegalovirus antigens. Immune exposure information for the cohort was limited to CMV serostatus. An association between a missense DCLRE1C variant and V-gene and J-gene trimming of TCR beta chains was found in a later genetic analysis and replicated in an independent cohort. A later analysis reported that several top co-occurrence clusters appeared linked to parvovirus B19, influenza, CMV and Epstein-Barr virus. The sequencing pipeline was judged likely to have produced a cluster of highly shared sequence variants as a technical artifact. A total of 150 to 200 TCR beta chains were listed by the study as associated with cytomegalovirus.

Sequencing was carried out using PBMCs. The chain is made from TRBV30 and TRBJ2-5, with the D gene not confidently named. The sequence was collected from a woman between 45 and 60 years old in good health and CMV-seropositive. The sequence in DNA is TGTGCCTGGAGTGTACGTATAGACCAAGAGACCCAGTACTTC. This codes for CAWSVRIDQETQYF. The entire variable domain, with the stretches around the CDR3 drawn from the reference TRBV30 and TRBJ2-5 proteins, is SQTIHQWPATLVQPVGSPLSLECTVEGTSNPNLYWYRQAAGRGLQLLFYSVGIGQISSEVPQNLSASRPQDRQFILSSKKLLLSDSGFYLCAWSVRIDQETQYFGPGTRLLVL.